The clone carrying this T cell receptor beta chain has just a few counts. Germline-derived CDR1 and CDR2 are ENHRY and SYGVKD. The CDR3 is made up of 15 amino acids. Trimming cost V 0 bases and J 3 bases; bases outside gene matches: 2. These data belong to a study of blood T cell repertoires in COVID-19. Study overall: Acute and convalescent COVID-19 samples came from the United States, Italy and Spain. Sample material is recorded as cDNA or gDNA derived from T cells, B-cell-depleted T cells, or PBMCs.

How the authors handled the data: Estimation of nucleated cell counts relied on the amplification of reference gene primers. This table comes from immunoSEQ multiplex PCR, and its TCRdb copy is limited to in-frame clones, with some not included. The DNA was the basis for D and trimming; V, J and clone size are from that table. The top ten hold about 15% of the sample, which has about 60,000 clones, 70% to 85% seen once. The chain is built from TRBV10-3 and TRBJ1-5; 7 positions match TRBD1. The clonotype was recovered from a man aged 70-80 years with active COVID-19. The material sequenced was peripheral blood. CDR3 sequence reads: CAISESGQNNQPQHF. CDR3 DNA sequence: TGTGCCATCAGTGAGTCGGGACAGAACAATCAGCCCCAGCATTTT.